A selection of T cell receptor beta chains follows, all from one sample in a study of technical replicates of blood from a handful of donors. TCRdb's table, derived via immunoSEQ multiplex PCR, lists solely in-frame clones and lacks some. The sample lists tens of thousands of clones; under 95% were seen once. The sequencing input was T cells isolated from PBMCs. The receptors were gathered from a human donor in good health. The CDR3 runs from the conserved cysteine through the conserved F or W. Fields, in order: V gene, J gene, D gene, clone size, CDR3 protein, CDR3 DNA. D genes are given only for firm matches. Only part of the rows carry a size: once, few, many, or a class if the clone is expanded.

V: TRBV10-1; J: TRBJ2-1; D: TRBD2; size: NA; CDR3: CASSEGRSGGNEQFF; DNA: TGCGCCAGCAGCGAGGGTCGAAGCGGGGGGAATGAGCAGTTCTTC
V: TRBV29-1; J: TRBJ1-1; D: TRBD1; size: NA; CDR3: CSVGTGSTEAFF; DNA: TGCAGCGTTGGGACAGGTAGCACTGAAGCTTTCTTT
V: TRBV6-1; J: TRBJ1-5; D: NA; size: NA; CDR3: CATSAIYSVAQPQHF; DNA: TGTGCCACCTCCGCTATCTACTCGGTTGCTCAGCCCCAGCATTTT
V: TRBV19; J: TRBJ2-1; D: TRBD2; size: NA; CDR3: CASSRTGAGGGEQFF; DNA: TGTGCCAGTAGTAGAACCGGGGCGGGAGGTGGGGAGCAGTTCTTC
V: TRBV28; J: TRBJ2-1; D: TRBD2; size: NA; CDR3: CASSLSSQAGVGVHEQFF; DNA: TGTGCCAGCAGTTTATCGTCCCAAGCGGGAGTGGGGGTTCATGAGCAGTTCTTC
V: TRBV4-2; J: TRBJ2-1; D: TRBD2; size: NA; CDR3: CASSQGSPITSGRLNEQFF; DNA: TGTGCCAGCAGCCAAGGATCCCCTATTACTAGCGGGAGGTTGAATGAGCAGTTCTTC
V: TRBV28; J: TRBJ2-1; D: NA; size: NA; CDR3: CASTSQRGYNEQFF; DNA: TGTGCCAGCACGAGCCAAAGGGGGTACAATGAGCAGTTCTTC
V: TRBV11-3; J: TRBJ2-7; D: TRBD1; size: NA; CDR3: CASSPPGGQGAYEQYF; DNA: TGTGCCAGCAGCCCTCCCGGCGGACAGGGAGCCTACGAGCAGTACTTC
V: TRBV7-2; J: TRBJ2-7; D: TRBD1; size: NA; CDR3: CASSLAGTGKREQYF; DNA: TGTGCCAGCAGCTTAGCCGGGACAGGGAAACGCGAGCAGTACTTC
V: TRBV5-4; J: TRBJ1-1; D: NA; size: few; CDR3: CASSQSENTEAFF; DNA: TGTGCCAGCAGCCAGTCAGAGAACACTGAAGCTTTCTTT
V: TRBV7-9; J: TRBJ2-4; D: NA; size: NA; CDR3: CASSQKNIQYF; DNA: TGTGCCAGCAGCCAAAAAAACATTCAGTACTTC
V: TRBV5-1; J: TRBJ2-2; D: TRBD2; size: NA; CDR3: CASSYDSGGDRTGELFF; DNA: TGCGCCAGCAGTTACGATAGCGGGGGGGACCGCACCGGGGAGCTGTTTTTT
V: TRBV11-2; J: TRBJ1-1; D: NA; size: NA; CDR3: CASSNRSYTEAFF; DNA: TGTGCCAGCAGCAACCGGTCGTACACTGAAGCTTTCTTT
V: TRBV19; J: TRBJ1-4; D: NA; size: NA; CDR3: CASNRGSTNEKLFF; DNA: TGTGCCAGTAATAGGGGGTCAACTAATGAAAAACTGTTTTTT
V: TRBV28; J: TRBJ2-3; D: NA; size: NA; CDR3: CASSLPSVPDTQYF; DNA: TGTGCCAGCAGTTTACCTAGCGTCCCAGATACGCAGTATTTT
V: TRBV5-1; J: TRBJ2-1; D: NA; size: NA; CDR3: CASSLGGIPYNEQFF; DNA: TGCGCCAGCAGCTTGGGCGGGATTCCCTACAATGAGCAGTTCTTC
V: TRBV6-5; J: TRBJ2-7; D: NA; size: NA; CDR3: CASSHSISYEQYF; DNA: TGTGCCAGCAGTCACTCTATCTCCTACGAGCAGTACTTC
V: TRBV7-6; J: TRBJ2-2; D: TRBD2; size: NA; CDR3: CATGLAGGRTGELFF; DNA: TGTGCCACAGGACTAGCGGGGGGTCGGACCGGGGAGCTGTTTTTT
V: TRBV7-3; J: TRBJ2-2; D: TRBD1; size: NA; CDR3: CASSSTGAGELFF; DNA: TGTGCCAGCAGCTCTACAGGGGCCGGGGAGCTGTTTTTT
V: TRBV29-1; J: TRBJ1-1; D: NA; size: NA; CDR3: CSVLGLSEAFF; DNA: TGCAGCGTTCTAGGTCTTTCTGAAGCTTTCTTT
V: TRBV6-5; J: TRBJ1-6; D: TRBD1; size: NA; CDR3: CASSYSGQLTPLHF; DNA: TGTGCCAGCAGTTACTCGGGACAGTTAACACCCCTCCACTTT
V: TRBV7-6; J: TRBJ1-6; D: NA; size: NA; CDR3: CASSDTGSDSPLHF; DNA: TGTGCCAGCAGCGATACAGGGTCCGATTCACCCCTCCACTTT
V: TRBV6-5; J: TRBJ2-5; D: NA; size: NA; CDR3: CASRPRGAYQETQYF; DNA: TGTGCCAGCAGGCCCAGGGGTGCGTACCAAGAGACCCAGTACTTC
V: TRBV5-4; J: TRBJ2-2; D: NA; size: NA; CDR3: CASSFGQRGTGELFF; DNA: TGTGCCAGCAGCTTTGGCCAGCGAGGGACCGGGGAGCTGTTTTTT
V: TRBV7-9; J: TRBJ1-1; D: NA; size: NA; CDR3: CASSSLEAFF; DNA: TGTGCTAGCAGTAGTTTAGAAGCTTTCTTT
V: TRBV7-8; J: TRBJ2-2; D: TRBD2; size: NA; CDR3: CASSPDGGDHTGELFF; DNA: TGTGCCAGCAGCCCTGATGGGGGGGACCACACCGGGGAGCTGTTTTTT
V: TRBV6-1; J: TRBJ1-1; D: NA; size: NA; CDR3: CASRGQTNTEAFF; DNA: TGTGCCAGCAGAGGACAGACGAACACTGAAGCTTTCTTT
V: TRBV6-5; J: TRBJ2-7; D: TRBD2; size: NA; CDR3: CASSYRASGPYEQYF; DNA: TGTGCCAGCAGTTACAGGGCTAGCGGGCCCTACGAGCAGTACTTC
V: TRBV7-9; J: TRBJ1-1; D: NA; size: NA; CDR3: CASSDRQVRGTEAFF; DNA: TGTGCCAGCAGCGATCGACAGGTTAGGGGCACTGAAGCTTTCTTT
V: TRBV9; J: TRBJ2-1; D: TRBD1; size: NA; CDR3: CASSAFGQGDVVQNEQFF; DNA: TGTGCCAGCAGCGCGTTCGGACAGGGGGATGTAGTGCAGAATGAGCAGTTCTTC
V: TRBV19; J: TRBJ2-1; D: NA; size: NA; CDR3: CASTHTTSYNEQFF; DNA: TGTGCCAGCACGCATACAACCAGTTACAATGAGCAGTTCTTC
V: TRBV5-1; J: TRBJ2-1; D: TRBD2; size: NA; CDR3: CASSKVAGGSYNEQFF; DNA: TGCGCCAGCAGCAAAGTAGCGGGAGGGTCCTACAATGAGCAGTTCTTC
V: TRBV4-1; J: TRBJ1-2; D: NA; size: NA; CDR3: CASSPRSRVRDYGYTF; DNA: TGCGCCAGCAGCCCCCGTTCCAGGGTTCGGGACTATGGCTACACCTTC
V: TRBV4-1; J: TRBJ1-5; D: NA; size: NA; CDR3: CASSPILRGGQPQHF; DNA: TGCGCCAGCAGCCCGATCCTCCGGGGTGGCCAGCCCCAGCATTTT
V: TRBV28; J: TRBJ1-1; D: TRBD1; size: few; CDR3: CASTLDRVDTEAFF; DNA: TGTGCCAGCACCCTGGACAGGGTGGACACTGAAGCTTTCTTT
V: TRBV18; J: TRBJ1-4; D: NA; size: NA; CDR3: CASSPAGRGYEKLFF; DNA: TGTGCCAGCTCACCGGCAGGCAGGGGCTACGAAAAACTGTTTTTT
V: TRBV30; J: TRBJ2-5; D: NA; size: NA; CDR3: CAWSFGQETQYF; DNA: TGTGCCTGGAGTTTTGGACAGGAGACCCAGTACTTC
V: TRBV5-1; J: TRBJ2-2; D: TRBD1; size: NA; CDR3: CASSLVGTANTGELFF; DNA: TGCGCCAGCAGCTTGGTCGGGACAGCGAACACCGGGGAGCTGTTTTTT
V: TRBV4-2; J: TRBJ2-7; D: TRBD2; size: NA; CDR3: CASSQGSGRVDEQYF; DNA: TGTGCCAGCAGCCAGGGAAGCGGGAGGGTAGACGAGCAGTACTTC
V: TRBV6-5; J: TRBJ2-3; D: TRBD1; size: NA; CDR3: CASSHRTGGTDTQYF; DNA: TGTGCCAGCAGCCACCGGACAGGGGGCACAGATACGCAGTATTTT
V: TRBV30; J: TRBJ1-1; D: NA; size: few; CDR3: CAWSVKAASNTEAFF; DNA: TGTGCCTGGAGTGTAAAGGCGGCCTCGAACACTGAAGCTTTCTTT
V: TRBV30; J: TRBJ2-3; D: TRBD2; size: few; CDR3: CAWSFGGGDTQYF; DNA: TGTGCCTGGAGTTTCGGGGGGGGAGATACGCAGTATTTT
V: TRBV13; J: TRBJ2-7; D: TRBD1; size: NA; CDR3: CASSLIRTGAFRRYF; DNA: TGTGCCAGCAGCCTGATACGGACAGGTGCGTTTCGGCGGTACTTC
V: TRBV5-1; J: TRBJ2-3; D: TRBD2; size: NA; CDR3: CASSLAGGFTDTQYF; DNA: TGCGCCAGCAGCTTGGCGGGAGGTTTCACAGATACGCAGTATTTT
V: TRBV5-1; J: TRBJ2-3; D: TRBD2; size: NA; CDR3: CASSPGGGRTDTQYF; DNA: TGCGCCAGCAGCCCGGGCGGGGGGCGCACAGATACGCAGTATTTT
V: TRBV6-1; J: TRBJ2-5; D: TRBD1; size: NA; CDR3: CASSDPHRWTGAETQYF; DNA: TGTGCCAGCAGTGACCCGCATCGGTGGACAGGGGCGGAGACCCAGTACTTC
V: TRBV2; J: TRBJ2-7; D: TRBD2; size: NA; CDR3: CASSSGRAYEQYF; DNA: TGTGCCAGCAGTAGCGGGAGGGCCTACGAGCAGTACTTC
V: TRBV10-3; J: TRBJ2-3; D: NA; size: NA; CDR3: CAILGGPRTDTQYF; DNA: TGTGCCATCCTCGGGGGGCCACGCACAGATACGCAGTATTTT
V: TRBV29-1; J: TRBJ1-2; D: TRBD1; size: NA; CDR3: CSVATSGTGVYGYTF; DNA: TGCAGCGTTGCCACCTCCGGGACAGGCGTTTATGGCTACACCTTC
V: TRBV18; J: TRBJ2-7; D: TRBD1; size: NA; CDR3: CASSLVTGDRQAYEQYF; DNA: TGTGCCAGCTCCCTGGTCACAGGGGACAGACAAGCCTACGAGCAGTACTTC
V: TRBV5-8; J: TRBJ1-5; D: TRBD1; size: NA; CDR3: CASSFDRAVQPQHF; DNA: TGTGCCAGCAGCTTCGACAGGGCTGTTCAGCCCCAGCATTTT
V: TRBV7-9; J: TRBJ2-3; D: TRBD2; size: NA; CDR3: CASSYRTSGAVTDTQYF; DNA: TGTGCCAGCAGCTACCGGACTAGCGGGGCAGTCACAGATACGCAGTATTTT
V: TRBV7-8; J: TRBJ2-2; D: NA; size: NA; CDR3: CASSFFAGTGRRTGELFF; DNA: TGTGCCAGCAGCTTTTTTGCAGGGACTGGGCGACGGACCGGGGAGCTGTTTTTT
V: TRBV28; J: TRBJ2-1; D: TRBD2; size: NA; CDR3: CASSYNYLRTGTSGRDEQFF; DNA: TGTGCCAGCAGTTACAACTATCTTAGAACCGGGACTAGCGGGAGGGATGAGCAGTTCTTC
V: TRBV10-1; J: TRBJ2-2; D: NA; size: NA; CDR3: CASSEIDRKATGELFF; DNA: TGCGCCAGCAGTGAGATCGACAGGAAAGCCACCGGGGAGCTGTTTTTT